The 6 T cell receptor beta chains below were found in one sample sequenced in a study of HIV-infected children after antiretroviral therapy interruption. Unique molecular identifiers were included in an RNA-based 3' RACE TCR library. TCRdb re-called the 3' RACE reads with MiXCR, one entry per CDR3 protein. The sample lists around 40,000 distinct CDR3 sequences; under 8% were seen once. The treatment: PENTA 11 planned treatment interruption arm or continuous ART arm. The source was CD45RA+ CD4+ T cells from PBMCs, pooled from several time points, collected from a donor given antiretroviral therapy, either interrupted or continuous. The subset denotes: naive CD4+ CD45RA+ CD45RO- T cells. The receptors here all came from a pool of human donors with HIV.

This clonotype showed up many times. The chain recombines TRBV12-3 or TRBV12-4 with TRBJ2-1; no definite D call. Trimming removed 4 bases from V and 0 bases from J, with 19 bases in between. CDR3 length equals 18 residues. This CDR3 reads CASSSRQPLVSSYNEQFF. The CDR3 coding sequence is TGTGCCAGCAGTTCCCGGCAGCCTCTAGTTAGCTCCTACAATGAGCAGTTCTTC.

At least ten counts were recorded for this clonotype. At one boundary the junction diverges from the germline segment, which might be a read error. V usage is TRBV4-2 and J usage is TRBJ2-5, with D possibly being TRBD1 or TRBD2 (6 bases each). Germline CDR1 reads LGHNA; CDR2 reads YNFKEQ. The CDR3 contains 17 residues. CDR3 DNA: TGTGCCAGCAGCCAAGAGCCTGGGGGGCGTAACCAAGACACCCAGTACTTT. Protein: CASSQEPGGRNQDTQYF.

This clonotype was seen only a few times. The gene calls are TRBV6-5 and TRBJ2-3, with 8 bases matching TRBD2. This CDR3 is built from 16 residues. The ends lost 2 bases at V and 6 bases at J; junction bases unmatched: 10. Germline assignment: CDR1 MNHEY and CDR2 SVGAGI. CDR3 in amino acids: CASSYGGTSKVDTQYF. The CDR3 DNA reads TGTGCCAGCAGTTACGGAGGGACTAGTAAGGTTGATACGCAGTATTTT.

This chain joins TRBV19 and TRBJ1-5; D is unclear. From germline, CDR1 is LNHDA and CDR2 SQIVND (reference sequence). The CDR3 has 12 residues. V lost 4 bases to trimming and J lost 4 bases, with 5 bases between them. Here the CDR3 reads CASSRTNQPQHF. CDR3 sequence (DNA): TGTGCCAGTAGTAGAACTAATCAGCCCCAGCATTTT.

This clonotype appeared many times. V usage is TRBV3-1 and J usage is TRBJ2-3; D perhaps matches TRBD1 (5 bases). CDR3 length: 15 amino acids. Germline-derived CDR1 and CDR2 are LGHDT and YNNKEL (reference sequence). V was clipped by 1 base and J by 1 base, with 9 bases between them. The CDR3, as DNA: TGTGCCAGCAGCCAAGGACCCAGGGGCACAGATACGCAGTATTTT. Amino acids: CASSQGPRGTDTQYF.

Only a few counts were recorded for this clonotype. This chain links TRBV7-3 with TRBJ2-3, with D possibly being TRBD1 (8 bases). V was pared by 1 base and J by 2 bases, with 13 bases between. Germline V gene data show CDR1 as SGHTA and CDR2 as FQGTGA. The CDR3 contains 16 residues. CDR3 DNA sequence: TGTGCCAGCAGCTTAAGCACAGGGGGGGCCACAGATACGCAGTATTTT. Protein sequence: CASSLSTGGATDTQYF. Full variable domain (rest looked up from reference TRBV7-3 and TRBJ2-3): GAGVSQTPSNKVTEKGKYVELRCDPISGHTALYWYRQSLGQGPEFLIYFQGTGAADDSGLPNDRFFAVRPEGSVSTLKIQRTERGDSAVYLCASSLSTGGATDTQYFGPGTRLTVL.